This T cell receptor (beta chain) emerged from a study of tumor-infiltrating lymphocytes in localized non-small cell lung cancer. Trimming removed 2 bases from V and 0 bases from J, with 7 bases in between. This CDR3 comprises 14 residues. Germline values: CDR1 SGHNT, CDR2 YENEEA. Produced via immunoSEQ multiplex PCR; TCRdb's table is partial and in-frame only. The sample has approximately 6,400 clones; less than 85% are singletons. Sequencing was done on a sample of lung tumor tissue. The receptor's source is a human donor with non-small cell lung cancer. This rearrangement joins TRBV11-3 to TRBJ1-1; D call uncertain. The CDR3 region is CASSLWAMNTEAFF. The CDR3 bases are TGTGCCAGCAGCTTATGGGCCATGAACACTGAAGCTTTCTTT.